This record concerns one T cell receptor beta chain sequence. The repertoire was sequenced with immunoSEQ multiplex PCR; TCRdb's copy has only in-frame clones and lacks some. This sample has 160,000 or so clones, with more than 65% found just once. Everyone who took part was about 18 to 90 years old, and they came from fewer than 25 US areas. Participants had their cohort set by participant-reported clinical history. This entry comes from a study of blood T cell repertoires in COVID-19. About the study: Spain, Italy and the United States supplied samples that represented acute and convalescent COVID-19. The cDNA or gDNA used as material had been derived from T cells, B-cell-depleted T cells, or PBMCs.

The junction had 8 bases not matched to a gene; V was cut back by 4 bases and J by 10 bases. Per germline, CDR1 SGDLS and CDR2 YYNGEE. This CDR3 spans 13 amino acids. The sample taken for sequencing was PBMCs or T cells enriched from blood (not recorded which). The chain carries TRBV9 and TRBJ2-1; the match to TRBD1 covers 7 bases. This receptor was obtained from a man between 50 and 59 years old who had recovered from COVID-19. The CDR3 sequence is CASSSHPGQEQFF. For the CDR3, the DNA is TGTGCCAGCAGCTCACACCCGGGACAGGAGCAGTTCTTC.